A single sample is the source of the 29 T cell receptor beta chains below, sequenced in a study of blood T cell repertoires in COVID-19. Produced via immunoSEQ multiplex PCR; TCRdb's table is partial and in-frame only. The table records roughly 120,000 clones, roughly 88% of them present only once. The sequenced material came from peripheral blood. The source of these receptors is a woman between 45 and 60 years old with active or convalescent COVID-19.

V gene TRBV28 combines with J gene TRBJ2-5; 12 nucleotides line up with TRBD1. V shed 8 bases and J 5 bases; nucleotides not matched to a gene: 12. The CDR3 length is 16 residues. In germline, CDR1 is MDHEN, CDR2 SYDVKM. The CDR3 protein is CASATPGQGAMETQYF. The CDR3 DNA follows: TGTGCCAGCGCAACCCCGGGACAGGGGGCGATGGAGACCCAGTACTTC. Combining the CDR3 with reference TRBV28 and TRBJ2-5 gives the whole variable domain DVKVTQSSRYLVKRTGEKVFLECVQDMDHENMFWYRQDPGLGLRLIYFSYDVKMKEKGDIPEGYSVSREKKERFSLILESASTNQTSMYLCASATPGQGAMETQYFGPGTRLLVL.

The J gene is TRBJ2-7, the V gene TRBV30, with D possibly TRBD1 on 5 matching bases. The CDR3 is 14 amino acids. Trimming stripped 5 bases from V and 2 bases from J, with 16 bases between. Germline V CDR1 and CDR2: GTSNPN, SVGIG (reference sequence). The CDR3 DNA reads TGTGCCTGGCTTCCCAGGGAAAGGGCCTACGAGCAGTACTTC. Translation: CAWLPRERAYEQYF.

The V gene is TRBV5-8, the J gene TRBJ2-3, with D possibly TRBD2 on 6 matching bases. Germline V gives CDR1 SGHTS, CDR2 YDEGEE. V was clipped by 10 bases and J by 0 bases, with 9 bases between them. The CDR3 loop spans 12 amino acids. The CDR3 region has the DNA TGTGCCGCTGGGGGGAGCACAGATACGCAGTATTTT. It translates to CAAGGSTDTQYF.

This chain connects TRBV10-3 to TRBJ2-7; 8 bases line up with TRBD2. The CDR3 length is 19 residues. V shed 4 bases and J 2 bases; nucleotides not matched to a gene: 19. Germline CDR1 ENHRY, CDR2 SYGVKD. CDR3 loop: CAISGGGVRAGVFTYEQYF. For the CDR3, the DNA is TGTGCCATCAGTGGAGGTGGGGTTCGAGCGGGAGTATTCACCTACGAGCAGTACTTC.

This rearrangement joins TRBV12-5 to TRBJ2-2; TRBD2 aligns across 12 bases. V lost 5 bases to trimming and J lost 5 bases; unmatched junction nucleotides: 3. Germline CDR1 reads LGHNT; CDR2 reads FRNRAP. CDR3 length: 15 residues. The CDR3 spells CASGPGTSGTGELFF. For the CDR3, the DNA is TGTGCTAGTGGTCCCGGGACTAGCGGGACCGGGGAGCTGTTTTTT.

The chain uses TRBV28 and TRBJ1-6; D not resolved. V lost 7 bases and J lost 7, with 23 bases in between. The V gene's germline CDR1 is MDHEN and CDR2 SYDVKM. The CDR3 extends over 17 amino acids. The CDR3 nucleotides read TGTGCCAGCAAAGGTTCATGGGTCACCCTGAGGAATTCACCCCTCCACTTT. Its protein is CASKGSWVTLRNSPLHF.

V and J are TRBV7-2 and TRBJ2-3, with D possibly TRBD2 on 5 matching bases. Germline V gene sequence: CDR1 SGHTA, CDR2 FQGNSA. The ends were cut back, 5 bases at V and 6 bases at J, with 12 bases in the middle. CDR3 length: 13 residues. In DNA, the CDR3 is TGTGCCAGCAGCCCGGGGTACCCCGATACGCAGTATTTT. This gives the protein CASSPGYPDTQYF.

This clone has more than one count but fewer than ten. The chain carries TRBV2 and TRBJ2-1; 10 bases line up with TRBD2. V was clipped by 5 bases and J by 8 bases; unmatched bases: 9. Germline lookup yields CDR1 SNHLY and CDR2 FYNNEI. CDR3 length equals 15 residues. CDR3: CASSRTSGIEHEQFF. For the CDR3, the DNA is TGTGCCAGCAGTCGAACTAGCGGGATAGAACATGAGCAGTTCTTC.

J is TRBJ2-7 and V is TRBV9; TRBD2 matches 9 bases. Germline V gene data show CDR1 as SGDLS and CDR2 as YYNGEE. The CDR3 consists of 14 residues. Losses at the gene ends were 2 bases for V and 6 bases for J; bases not matched to a gene: 6. The CDR3 coding sequence is TGTGCCAGCAGCGTCGCCGGGACTAGCTCCGAGCAGTACTTC. Its translation: CASSVAGTSSEQYF.

The chain recombines TRBV24-1 with TRBJ2-3; D may be TRBD1 (6 bases). This CDR3 is 14 amino acids long. Germline V gene data show CDR1 as KGHDR and CDR2 as SFDVKD. The V and J ends lost 4 bases and 4 bases respectively, with 11 bases between them. CDR3 DNA: TGTGCCACCAGTGAAAGGGGGAGCTCAGATACGCAGTATTTT. Protein product: CATSERGSSDTQYF.

This clone was observed a single time. The chain is built from TRBV7-9 and TRBJ2-2; TRBD1 aligns across 7 bases. The CDR3 is made up of 17 amino acids. With 1 base clipped from V and 3 bases from J, the junction kept 8 bases outside the gene matches. Germline loops: CDR1 SEHNR, CDR2 FQNEAQ (reference sequence). In nucleotides, the CDR3 is TGTGCCAGCAGCTTAGTTTTAGGACAGGTACACACCGGGGAGCTGTTTTTT. Protein: CASSLVLGQVHTGELFF.

The CDR3 sequence is CASTRQGSTNEKLFF. The CDR3 bases are TGTGCCAGCACCAGACAGGGATCAACTAATGAAAAACTGTTTTTT. The chain uses TRBV9 and TRBJ1-4; 7 bases are a match to TRBD1. J lost 0 bases, V lost 6 bases, and 5 bases had no gene match. The CDR3 loop spans 15 amino acids. CDR1 and CDR2 (germline): SGDLS, YYNGEE.

The chain joins TRBV3-1 (or the pseudogene TRBV3-2) to TRBJ1-2; D is undetermined. This CDR3 spans 16 amino acids. Germline assignment: CDR1 LGHDT and CDR2 YNNKEL (reference sequence). V was shortened by 4 bases and J by 8 bases, with 23 bases between the two germline ends. The CDR3 protein is CASSRPSAGSRRGYTF. For the CDR3, the DNA is TGTGCCAGCAGCCGACCATCGGCGGGCAGCCGGAGGGGCTACACCTTC.

This sequence joins TRBV27 and TRBJ2-3, with D possibly being TRBD2 (6 bases). CDR1 is MNHEY and CDR2 is SMNVEV in the germline V gene (reference sequence). The CDR3 length is 14 residues. The V end lost 5 bases, the J end lost 1 base, and 10 bases lay between the germline ends. The CDR3 is CASSGGRGTDTQYF. CDR3 bases: TGTGCCAGCAGTGGAGGGAGAGGCACAGATACGCAGTATTTT.

J is TRBJ2-5 and V is TRBV11-1; tentative D call: TRBD1 (6 bases). Germline CDR1 and CDR2: SGHAT and FQDESV (reference sequence). The CDR3 contains 13 residues. Trimming shortened V by 2 bases and J by 5 bases, and 9 bases separated the two germline ends. CDR3 sequence: CASSLTGWETQYF. The DNA for the CDR3 is TGTGCCAGCAGCTTAACAGGGTGGGAGACCCAGTACTTC.

The V and J genes are TRBV19 and TRBJ2-3; the match to TRBD2 covers 11 bases. The CDR3 contains 17 residues. CDR1 is LNHDA and CDR2 is SQIVND in the germline V gene (reference sequence). V was pared by 3 bases and J by 9 bases, with 14 bases of the junction left unmatched. CDR3 DNA sequence: TGTGCCAGTAGTATCGCTTTTAGCGGGAGGGGTGAGTGGACGCAGTATTTT. Translation: CASSIAFSGRGEWTQYF.

The rearrangement joins TRBV7-6 to TRBJ1-5; D might be TRBD1 (6 bases). The CDR3 totals 17 residues. The germline V gene has CDR1 SGHVS and CDR2 FNYEAQ. V lost 5 bases and J 6 bases, leaving 23 bases between the germline ends. In DNA form, the CDR3 reads TGTGCCAGCAGCCCCCAGGGGTTGATCGCTCGGGGTCAGCCCCAGCATTTT. Amino acids: CASSPQGLIARGQPQHF.

The genes are TRBV20-1 and TRBJ2-1; no clear D gene. CDR3 size: 12 residues. Germline V gives CDR1 DFQATT, CDR2 SNEGSKA (reference sequence). V shed 3 bases and J shed 4 bases, with 7 bases lying between them. The CDR3 protein is CSASTDYNEQFF. CDR3 DNA sequence: TGCAGTGCTAGTACTGATTACAATGAGCAGTTCTTC.

The genes are TRBV5-1 and TRBJ2-1; D possibly corresponds to TRBD2 (6 bases). The CDR3 is 14 amino acids. Germline CDR1 reads SGHRS; CDR2 reads YFSETQ. V lost 2 bases and J lost 5, with 11 bases in between. CDR3 sequence reads: CASSFGTRDNEQFF. The CDR3 DNA reads TGCGCCAGCAGCTTCGGGACTCGGGACAATGAGCAGTTCTTC.

The chain uses TRBV7-2 and TRBJ2-7, with 10 bases identical to TRBD2. The trim removed 5 bases at V and 6 bases at J, leaving 10 bases unmatched. Germline-derived CDR1 and CDR2 are SGHTA and FQGNSA. The CDR3 has 15 residues. CDR3 coding DNA: TGTGCCAGCAGCCAACGAGCGGGAGGGCCGTTCGAGCAGTACTTC. Encoded protein: CASSQRAGGPFEQYF.

The chain combines TRBV18 with TRBJ2-3; TRBD1 matches at 8 bases. The CDR3 consists of 15 residues. CDR1 and CDR2 (germline): KGHSH, LQKENI. The V and J ends lost 6 bases and 6 bases, in that order; junction bases with no gene match: 11. This chain's CDR3 is CASSLGQGTWDTQYF. The DNA for the CDR3 is TGTGCCAGCTCCCTCGGACAGGGTACATGGGATACGCAGTATTTT.

J is TRBJ2-3 and V is TRBV30; maybe TRBD2 (6 bases). Germline V gene data show CDR1 as GTSNPN and CDR2 as SVGIG (reference sequence). Trimming stripped 3 bases from V and 2 bases from J, with 12 bases between. The CDR3 loop spans 14 amino acids. The DNA for the CDR3 is TGTGCCTGGAGCGGGACTGTAAACACAGATACGCAGTATTTT. This translates into CAWSGTVNTDTQYF.

V gene TRBV19 combines with J gene TRBJ2-5, with 10 bases fitting TRBD2. Per the germline V gene, CDR1 is LNHDA and CDR2 is SQIVND (reference sequence). V trimming: 7 bases; J trimming: 2 bases; junction bases outside the gene matches: 4. This CDR3 contains 14 residues. The CDR3 spells CASKTSGDQETQYF. The CDR3, as DNA: TGTGCCAGTAAAACTAGCGGGGATCAAGAGACCCAGTACTTC.

This chain uses TRBV19 with TRBJ2-2; TRBD2 is a possible D gene (5 bases). The CDR3 loop spans 15 amino acids. The V end lost 8 bases, the J end lost 1 base, and 14 bases lay between the germline ends. CDR1 LNHDA and CDR2 SQIVND come from the germline V gene (reference sequence). The CDR3 region is CASLRAGVNTGELFF. The CDR3 DNA is TGTGCCAGTCTGCGGGCTGGGGTGAACACCGGGGAGCTGTTTTTT.

The J gene is TRBJ1-5, the V gene TRBV6-2 or TRBV6-3; no clear D gene. Germline V gene sequence: CDR1 MNHEY, CDR2 SVGEGT. Trimming took 6 bases from V and 0 from J, leaving 18 bases between them. The CDR3 has 17 residues. The CDR3 bases are TGTGCCAGCAGCCGGACTCGGACGGTAAATAGCAATCAGCCCCAGCATTTT. Translated: CASSRTRTVNSNQPQHF.

The chain links TRBV28 to TRBJ1-2, with D possibly being TRBD1 (5 bases). In germline, CDR1 is MDHEN, CDR2 SYDVKM. This CDR3 region has 15 residues. Trimming removed 5 bases from V and 4 bases from J, with 17 bases in between. The CDR3 spells CASSAVDQGSYGYTF. CDR3 in DNA: TGTGCCAGCAGTGCAGTGGATCAGGGATCCTATGGCTACACCTTC.

J is TRBJ2-7 and V is TRBV20-1; possibly TRBD1 for D (6 bases). Between the trimmed V and J ends, which lost 3 bases and 6 bases, there was a span of 12 bases. Germline values: CDR1 DFQATT, CDR2 SNEGSKA (reference sequence). This CDR3 has 12 amino acids. CDR3 loop: CSASWPGVEQYF. CDR3 in DNA: TGCAGTGCTAGTTGGCCAGGGGTCGAGCAGTACTTC.

This clone showed up just once. In nucleotides, the CDR3 is TGCGCCAGCAGCTTGGCCCCGGGAGGGCCAGGCACCGGGGAGCTGTTTTTT. This gives the protein CASSLAPGGPGTGELFF. V gene TRBV5-1 combines with J gene TRBJ2-2, with 8 positions matching TRBD2. Germline V gene data show CDR1 as SGHRS and CDR2 as YFSETQ. This CDR3 is 17 amino acids long. The ends lost 0 bases at V and 4 bases at J; junction bases unmatched: 8.

The chain links TRBV18 to TRBJ1-1; D gene ambiguous. Trimming removed 3 bases at V and 4 bases at J, with 15 bases between. This CDR3 is built from 15 residues. Germline V gene sequence: CDR1 KGHSH, CDR2 LQKENI. The DNA of the CDR3 is TGTGCCAGCTCACCTAATGCCCTCGAGAGCACTGAAGCTTTCTTT. It translates to CASSPNALESTEAFF.